Presented here are 10 T cell receptor beta chains from one specimen sequenced in a study of T cells after posttransplantation cyclophosphamide. Repertoires were generated with immunoSEQ multiplex PCR, while TCRdb's copy carries only in-frame clones and drops some. This repertoire holds about 12,000 clones, and none appear only once. A marrow graft followed busulfan-fludarabine conditioning, with cyclophosphamide on days +3 and +4. The sample in question was PBMCs, obtained after allogeneic stem cell transplant with posttransplant cyclophosphamide. These receptors were collected from a female patient in her thirties or forties who received an allogeneic stem cell transplant from an unrelated donor, was CMV-positive, and had acute GVHD only. Some T cells may trace back to the graft donor.

This clone was recorded a few times. It differs at one base from a far larger clone, so likely a read error. V usage is TRBV29-1 and J usage is TRBJ2-3, with TRBD2 matching 11 bases. Germline values: CDR1 SQVTM, CDR2 ANQGSEA. The CDR3 sequence is 14 residues long. CDR3 sequence (DNA): TGCATCGTTAAGACTAGCGGGGTTCAGGATACGCAGTATTTT. Translating gives CIVKTSGVQDTQYF.

The CDR3 sequence is CASSEGEYEQYF. The CDR3 coding sequence is TGTGCCAGTTCGGAGGGAGAGTACGAGCAGTACTTC. The chain combines TRBV6-8 with TRBJ2-7; a possible D gene is TRBD2 (6 bases). Germline V CDR1 and CDR2: MNHGY, SAAAGT. V gave up 9 bases and J gave up 4 bases, with 13 bases separating them. This CDR3 is built from 12 residues.

V and J are TRBV25-1 and TRBJ2-3; D possibly corresponds to TRBD1 (5 bases). Trimming left V 0 bases short and J 3 bases short, with 10 bases between. This CDR3 comprises 15 residues. Germline CDR1 is MGHDK and CDR2 is SYGVNS. Written as DNA, the CDR3 is TGTGCCAGCAGTGAATATGGGTCAGGGACAGATACGCAGTATTTT. Translating it yields CASSEYGSGTDTQYF.

Points on this clone: Other DNA sequences of this sample code for an identical CDR3. The chain uses TRBV5-1 and TRBJ1-2; 8 bases are shared with TRBD1. Trimming took 0 bases from V and 11 from J; bases not matched to a gene: 6. CDR1 SGHRS and CDR2 YFSETQ come from the germline V gene. The CDR3 covers 13 residues. DNA for the CDR3: TGCGCCAGCAGCTTGGGGACAGGGTTTGGTTACACCTTC. This codes for CASSLGTGFGYTF.

This clone was detected a few times. The chain recombines TRBV27 with TRBJ2-7, with D perhaps TRBD2 (6 bases). Deletions cut 0 bases from V and 2 bases from J, with 14 bases between. CDR3 length equals 16 residues. The germline gives CDR1 MNHEY, CDR2 SMNVEV (reference sequence). Here the CDR3 DNA reads TGTGCCAGCAGTTTATCGGTTGGAGGGGCGGCCTACGAGCAGTACTTC. It yields the protein CASSLSVGGAAYEQYF.

This clone came up many times. The gene calls are TRBV7-2 and TRBJ1-3, with D uncertain. In germline, CDR1 is SGHTA, CDR2 FQGNSA. This CDR3 has 11 amino acids. Trimming cost V 5 bases and J 3 bases, with 2 bases left between them. The CDR3 region has the DNA TGTGCCAGCAGCCGTGGAAACACCATATATTTT. Protein product: CASSRGNTIYF.

DNA for the CDR3: TGCGCCAGCAGCCACCTCGAGGGCTCCTATAATTCACCCCTCCACTTT. This encodes CASSHLEGSYNSPLHF. The rearrangement uses TRBV4-3 and TRBJ1-6; D is ambiguous. The CDR3 consists of 16 residues. Germline V gene lookup returns CDR1 LGHNA and CDR2 YSLEER. V shed 3 bases and J shed 0 bases, with 9 bases lying between them.

The chain is built from TRBV7-7 and TRBJ2-2; perhaps TRBD1 as D (5 bases). CDR1 is SSHAT, CDR2 FNYEAQ, per germline (reference sequence). Trimming stripped 11 bases from V and 4 bases from J, with 29 bases between. This CDR3 contains 18 residues. The chain's CDR3 is CAPRSPRAGPPFTGELFF. In DNA form, the CDR3 reads TGTGCCCCCAGAAGCCCCAGGGCAGGCCCGCCATTCACCGGGGAGCTGTTTTTT.

V is TRBV9 and J is TRBJ1-6; no firm D call. This CDR3 has 15 amino acids. Germline V CDR1 and CDR2: SGDLS, YYNGEE. Between the trimmed V and J ends, which lost 0 bases and 5 bases, there was a span of 9 bases. In DNA, the CDR3 is TGTGCCAGCAGCGTAGAGAGTCAAGATAATTCACCCCTCCACTTT. This encodes CASSVESQDNSPLHF.

This clone was observed many times. DNA for the CDR3: TGTGCCAGCAGTTTATCAATGGGAGGCAATCAGCCCCAGCATTTT. Translated, it gives CASSLSMGGNQPQHF. The chain uses TRBV27 and TRBJ1-5; D remains ambiguous. Germline lookup yields CDR1 MNHEY and CDR2 SMNVEV (reference sequence). CDR3 length: 15 residues. The V and J ends lost 0 bases and 2 bases respectively, with 8 bases between them.